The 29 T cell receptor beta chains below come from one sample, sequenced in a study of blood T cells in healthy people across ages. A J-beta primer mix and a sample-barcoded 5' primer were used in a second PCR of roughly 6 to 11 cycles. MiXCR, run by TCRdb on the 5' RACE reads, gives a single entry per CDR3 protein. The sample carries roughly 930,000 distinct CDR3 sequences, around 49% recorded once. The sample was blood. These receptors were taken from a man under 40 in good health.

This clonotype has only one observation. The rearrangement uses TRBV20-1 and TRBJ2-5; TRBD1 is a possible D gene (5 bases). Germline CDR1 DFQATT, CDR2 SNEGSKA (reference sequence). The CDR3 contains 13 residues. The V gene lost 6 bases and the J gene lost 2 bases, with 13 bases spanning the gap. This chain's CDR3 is CSALRTPQETQYF. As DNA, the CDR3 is TGCAGTGCCCTTAGGACACCACAAGAGACCCAGTACTTC.

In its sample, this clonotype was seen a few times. This CDR3 reads CASRDRAGYTF. CDR3 DNA sequence: TGCGCCAGCAGGGACAGGGCTGGCTACACCTTC. The chain employs TRBV5-1 and TRBJ1-2; 8 bases map to TRBD1. With V trimmed by 5 bases and J by 7 bases, 1 base remained unmatched. The CDR3 spans 11 residues. Germline CDR1 SGHRS, CDR2 YFSETQ.

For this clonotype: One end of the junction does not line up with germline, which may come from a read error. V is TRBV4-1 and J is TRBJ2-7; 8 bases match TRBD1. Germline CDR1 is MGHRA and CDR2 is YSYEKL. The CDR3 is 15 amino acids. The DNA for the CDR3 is TGCGCCAGCAGCCGTCGACAGGGGAGTTATGACGAACAGTACTTC. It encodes CASSRRQGSYDEQYF.

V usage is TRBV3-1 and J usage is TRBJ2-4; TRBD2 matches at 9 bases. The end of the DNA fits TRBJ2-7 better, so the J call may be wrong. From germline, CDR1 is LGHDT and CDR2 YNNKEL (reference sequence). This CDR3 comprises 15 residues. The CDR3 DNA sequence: TGTGCCAGCAGCCAGAGCGGGGGGATCCCCTACGAGCAGTACTTC. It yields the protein CASSQSGGIPYEQYF.

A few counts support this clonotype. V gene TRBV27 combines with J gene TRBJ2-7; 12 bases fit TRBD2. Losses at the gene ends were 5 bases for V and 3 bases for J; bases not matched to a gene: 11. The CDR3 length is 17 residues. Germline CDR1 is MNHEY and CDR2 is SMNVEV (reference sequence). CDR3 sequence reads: CASSPTPTSGGSYEQYF. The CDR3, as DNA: TGTGCCAGCAGTCCGACCCCAACTAGCGGGGGGAGCTACGAGCAGTACTTC.

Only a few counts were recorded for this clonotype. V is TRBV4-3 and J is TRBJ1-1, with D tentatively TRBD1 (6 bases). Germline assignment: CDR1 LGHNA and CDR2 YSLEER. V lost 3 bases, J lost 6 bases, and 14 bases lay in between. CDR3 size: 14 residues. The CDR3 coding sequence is TGCGCCAGCAGCCAGAGGGGGGCCGTATCTGAAGCTTTCTTT. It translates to CASSQRGAVSEAFF.

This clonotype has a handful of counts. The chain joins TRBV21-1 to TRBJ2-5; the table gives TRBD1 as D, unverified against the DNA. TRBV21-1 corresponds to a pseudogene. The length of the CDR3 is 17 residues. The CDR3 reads CASSKIRPQGHRETQYF. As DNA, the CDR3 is TGTGCCAGCAGCAAAATTCGGCCACAGGGACATCGGGAGACCCAGTACTTC.

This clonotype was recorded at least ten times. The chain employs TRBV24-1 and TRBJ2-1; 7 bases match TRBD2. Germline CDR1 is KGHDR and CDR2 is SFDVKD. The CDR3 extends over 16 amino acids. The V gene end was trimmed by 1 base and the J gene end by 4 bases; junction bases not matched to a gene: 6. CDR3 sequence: CATSDLSSGPYNEQFF. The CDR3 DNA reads TGTGCCACCAGTGATTTAAGTAGCGGGCCGTACAATGAGCAGTTCTTC.

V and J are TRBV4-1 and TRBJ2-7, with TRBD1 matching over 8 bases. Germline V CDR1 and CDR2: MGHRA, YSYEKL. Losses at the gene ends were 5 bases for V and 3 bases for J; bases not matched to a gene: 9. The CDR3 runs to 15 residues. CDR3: CASSARTGKVYEQYF. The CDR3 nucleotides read TGCGCCAGCAGCGCCAGGACAGGGAAGGTCTACGAGCAGTACTTC.

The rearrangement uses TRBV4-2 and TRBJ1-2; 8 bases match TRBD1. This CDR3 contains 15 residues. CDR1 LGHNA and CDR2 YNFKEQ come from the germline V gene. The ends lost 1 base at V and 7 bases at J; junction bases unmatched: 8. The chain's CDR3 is CASSQGLGQVGGYTF. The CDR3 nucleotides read TGTGCCAGCAGCCAAGGCTTGGGACAGGTCGGTGGCTACACCTTC.

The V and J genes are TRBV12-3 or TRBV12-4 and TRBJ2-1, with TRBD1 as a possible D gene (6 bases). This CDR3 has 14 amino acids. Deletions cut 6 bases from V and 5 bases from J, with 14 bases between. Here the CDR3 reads CASSHTGTDNEQFF. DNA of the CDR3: TGTGCCAGCAGCCACACAGGGACCGACAATGAGCAGTTCTTC.

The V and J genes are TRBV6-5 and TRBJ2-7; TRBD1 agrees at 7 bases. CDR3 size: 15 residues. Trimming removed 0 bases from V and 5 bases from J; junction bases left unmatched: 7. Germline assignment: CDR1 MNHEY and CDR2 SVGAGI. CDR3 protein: CASSYSNRGANEQYF. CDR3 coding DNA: TGTGCCAGCAGTTACTCGAACAGGGGAGCCAACGAGCAGTACTTC.

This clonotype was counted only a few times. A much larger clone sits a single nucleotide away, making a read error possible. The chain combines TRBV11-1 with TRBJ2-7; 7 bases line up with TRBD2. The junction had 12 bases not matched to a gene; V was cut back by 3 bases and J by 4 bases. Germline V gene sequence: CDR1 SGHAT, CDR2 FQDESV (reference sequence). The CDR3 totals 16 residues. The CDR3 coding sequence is TGTGCCAGCAGCTTTCCGAGCGGGGTGAACCCGTACGAGCAGTACTTC. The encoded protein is CASSFPSGVNPYEQYF. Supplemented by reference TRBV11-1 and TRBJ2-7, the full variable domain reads EAEVAQSPRYKITEKSQAVAFWCDPISGHATLYWYRQILGQGPELLVQFQDESVVDDSQLPKDRFSAERLKGVDSTLKIQPAELGDSAMYLCASSFPSGVNPYEQYFGPGTRLTVT.

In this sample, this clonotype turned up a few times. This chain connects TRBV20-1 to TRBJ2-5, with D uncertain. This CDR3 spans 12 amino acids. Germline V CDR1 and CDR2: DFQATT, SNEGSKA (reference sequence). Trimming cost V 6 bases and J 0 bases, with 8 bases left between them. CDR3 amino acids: CSAHRDQETQYF. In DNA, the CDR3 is TGCAGTGCACACCGGGACCAAGAGACCCAGTACTTC.

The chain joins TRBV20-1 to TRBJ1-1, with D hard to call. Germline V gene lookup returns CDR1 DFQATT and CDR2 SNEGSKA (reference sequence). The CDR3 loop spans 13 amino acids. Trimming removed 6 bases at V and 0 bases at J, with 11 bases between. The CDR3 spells CSAAPHLNTEAFF. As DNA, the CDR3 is TGCAGTGCAGCCCCACACTTGAACACTGAAGCTTTCTTT.

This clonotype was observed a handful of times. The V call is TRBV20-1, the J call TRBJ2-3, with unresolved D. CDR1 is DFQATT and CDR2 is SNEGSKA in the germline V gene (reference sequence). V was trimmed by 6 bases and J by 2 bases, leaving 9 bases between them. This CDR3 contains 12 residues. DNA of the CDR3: TGCAGTGCCCCAGGCTTCACAGATACGCAGTATTTT. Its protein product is CSAPGFTDTQYF.

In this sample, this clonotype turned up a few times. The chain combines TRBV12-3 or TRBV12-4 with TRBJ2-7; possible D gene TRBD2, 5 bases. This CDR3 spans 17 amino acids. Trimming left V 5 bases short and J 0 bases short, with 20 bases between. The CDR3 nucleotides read TGTGCCAGCAGTGCGGGTATCGGACGCAGGAGCTCCTACGAGCAGTACTTC. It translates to CASSAGIGRRSSYEQYF.

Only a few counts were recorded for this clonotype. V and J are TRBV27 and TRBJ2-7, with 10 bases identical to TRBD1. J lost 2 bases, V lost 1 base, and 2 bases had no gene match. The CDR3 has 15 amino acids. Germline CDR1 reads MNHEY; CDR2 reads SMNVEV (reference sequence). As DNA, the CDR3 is TGTGCCAGCAGTTTATTGGGGACAGGGGCCTACGAGCAGTACTTC. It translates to CASSLLGTGAYEQYF.

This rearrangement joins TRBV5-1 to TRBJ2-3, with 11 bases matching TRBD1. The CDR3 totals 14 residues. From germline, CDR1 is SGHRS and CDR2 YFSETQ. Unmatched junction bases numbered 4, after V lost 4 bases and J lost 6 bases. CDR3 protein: CASSRGQGDDTQYF. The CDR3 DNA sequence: TGCGCCAGCAGCCGGGGACAGGGGGACGATACGCAGTATTTT.

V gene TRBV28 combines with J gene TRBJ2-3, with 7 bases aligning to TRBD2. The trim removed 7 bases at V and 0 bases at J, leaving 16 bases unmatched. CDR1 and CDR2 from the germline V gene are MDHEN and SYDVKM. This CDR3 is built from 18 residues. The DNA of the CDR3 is TGTGCCAGCAACCCTCCCGGGTGGCTAGCGGAGAGCACAGATACGCAGTATTTT. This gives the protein CASNPPGWLAESTDTQYF.

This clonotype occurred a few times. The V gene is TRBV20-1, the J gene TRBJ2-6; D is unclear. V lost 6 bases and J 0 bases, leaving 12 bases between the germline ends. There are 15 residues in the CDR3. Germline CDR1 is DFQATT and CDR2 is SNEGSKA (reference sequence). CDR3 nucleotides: TGCAGTGCGAGCGCCGGCCGCTCTGGGGCCAACGTCCTGACTTTC. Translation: CSASAGRSGANVLTF.

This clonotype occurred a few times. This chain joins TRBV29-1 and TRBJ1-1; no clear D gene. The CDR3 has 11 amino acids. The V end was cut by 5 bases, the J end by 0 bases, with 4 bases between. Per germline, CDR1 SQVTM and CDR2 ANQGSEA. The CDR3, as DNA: TGCAGCGTTCTGATGAACACTGAAGCTTTCTTT. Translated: CSVLMNTEAFF.

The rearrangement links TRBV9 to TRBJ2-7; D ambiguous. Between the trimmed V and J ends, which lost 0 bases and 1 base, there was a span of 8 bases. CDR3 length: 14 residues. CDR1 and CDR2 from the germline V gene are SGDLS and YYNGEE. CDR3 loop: CASSVGLGSYEQYF. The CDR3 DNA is TGTGCCAGCAGCGTAGGTCTAGGGTCCTACGAGCAGTACTTC.

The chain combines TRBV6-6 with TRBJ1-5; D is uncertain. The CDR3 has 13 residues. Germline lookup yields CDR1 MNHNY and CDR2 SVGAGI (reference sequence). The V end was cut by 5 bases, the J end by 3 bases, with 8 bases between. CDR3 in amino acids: CASSGRVNQPQHF. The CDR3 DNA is TGTGCCAGCAGTGGACGGGTCAATCAGCCCCAGCATTTT.

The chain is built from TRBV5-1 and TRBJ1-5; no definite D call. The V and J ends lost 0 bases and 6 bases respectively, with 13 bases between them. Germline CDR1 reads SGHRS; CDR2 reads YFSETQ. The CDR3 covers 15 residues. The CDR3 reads CASSLEGGVGQPQHF. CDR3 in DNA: TGCGCCAGCAGCTTGGAGGGCGGGGTGGGTCAGCCCCAGCATTTT.

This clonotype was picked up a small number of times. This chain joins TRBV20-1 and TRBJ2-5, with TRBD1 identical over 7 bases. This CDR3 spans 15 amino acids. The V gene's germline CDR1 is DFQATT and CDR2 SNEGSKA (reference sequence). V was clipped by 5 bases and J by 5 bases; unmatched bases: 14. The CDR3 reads CSAETGQGVRETQYF. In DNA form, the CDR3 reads TGCAGTGCTGAAACCGGGCAGGGGGTTAGGGAGACCCAGTACTTC.

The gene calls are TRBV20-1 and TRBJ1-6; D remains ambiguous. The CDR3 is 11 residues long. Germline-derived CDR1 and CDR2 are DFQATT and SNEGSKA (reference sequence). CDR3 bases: TGCAGGGTTCCCAGGTATTCACCCCTCCACTTT. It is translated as CRVPRYSPLHF.

The CDR3 bases are TGTGCCAGCAGTGGAGCAGGGGGCACCGGGGAGCTGTTTTTT. This encodes CASSGAGGTGELFF. The V and J genes are TRBV6-4 and TRBJ2-2; the match to TRBD1 covers 7 bases. Germline trimming cut 4 bases from V and 4 bases from J; bases unmatched to any gene: 3. The CDR3 covers 14 residues. Per germline, CDR1 MRHNA and CDR2 SNTAGT.

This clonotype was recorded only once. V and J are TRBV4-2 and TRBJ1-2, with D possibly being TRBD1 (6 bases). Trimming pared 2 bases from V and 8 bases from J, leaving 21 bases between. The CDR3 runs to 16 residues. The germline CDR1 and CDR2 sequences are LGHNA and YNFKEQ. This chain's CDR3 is CASSQLTRGTQGGYTF. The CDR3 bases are TGTGCCAGCAGCCAACTAACTCGGGGAACTCAGGGGGGCTACACCTTC.